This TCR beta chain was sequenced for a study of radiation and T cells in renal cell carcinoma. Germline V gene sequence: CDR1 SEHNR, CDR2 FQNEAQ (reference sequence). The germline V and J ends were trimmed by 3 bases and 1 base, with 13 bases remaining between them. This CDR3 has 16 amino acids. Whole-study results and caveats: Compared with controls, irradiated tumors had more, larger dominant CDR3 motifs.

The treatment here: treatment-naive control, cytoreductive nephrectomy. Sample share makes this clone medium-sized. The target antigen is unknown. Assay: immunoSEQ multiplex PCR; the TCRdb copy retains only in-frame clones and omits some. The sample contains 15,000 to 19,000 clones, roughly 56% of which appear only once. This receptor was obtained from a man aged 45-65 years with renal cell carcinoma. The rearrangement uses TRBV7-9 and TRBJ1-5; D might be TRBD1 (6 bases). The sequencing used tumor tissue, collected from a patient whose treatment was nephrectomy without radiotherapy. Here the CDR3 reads CASSFTGTSSNQPQHF. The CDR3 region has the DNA TGTGCCAGCAGCTTCACCGGGACATCGAGCAATCAGCCCCAGCATTTT.